This TCR beta chain was documented in a study of shared clonotypes between healthy human individuals. Overall study results and limits: Researchers sampled only blood; tissue repertoires likely differ.

In germline, CDR1 is SGHVS, CDR2 FNYEAQ. There are 16 residues in the CDR3. With 5 bases clipped from V and 4 bases from J, the junction kept 4 bases outside the gene matches. Naive-designated CD8 cells lacked CD45RO, were positively enriched for CCR7, and omitted terminally differentiated effector memory CD45RA+ cells. Details on this clone: Its antigen is as yet unknown.

Assay used: immunoSEQ multiplex PCR; TCRdb lists only in-frame clones, some missing. Of around 2,000,000 clones listed, about 93% are singletons. The TCR sequence derives from a man aged 18 to 35 in good health. Some clones in this sample may be carry-over from other donors' samples. The rearrangement joins TRBV7-6 to TRBJ2-3, with 15 bases identical to TRBD2. Sample: naive CD8+ T cells from PBMCs. CDR3 sequence reads: CASSPGLAGGPDTQYF. The CDR3 nucleotides read TGTGCCAGCAGCCCGGGACTAGCGGGAGGCCCAGATACGCAGTATTTT.